Below are 20 T cell receptor beta chains sequenced from a single sample in a study of cytomegalovirus exposure and HLA in healthy donors. 13 Jbeta primers and 60 Vbeta primers were used for the PCR. TCRdb's copy holds only in-frame clones and misses some; the assay was immunoSEQ multiplex PCR. Of 90,000 to 100,000 clones listed, about a tenth are singletons. Sequences were obtained from PBMCs. The source is a man in his fifties in good health and CMV-seropositive.

This clone has just a few counts. The genes are TRBV4-2 and TRBJ2-5, with 7 bases lining up with TRBD2. Germline lookup yields CDR1 LGHNA and CDR2 YNFKEQ. The V segment lost 4 bases and the J segment 3 bases; nucleotides outside the gene matches: 8. The CDR3 loop spans 15 amino acids. The CDR3 sequence: CASSPLTAGEETQYF. CDR3 sequence (DNA): TGTGCCAGCAGCCCTTTAACCGCGGGAGAAGAGACCCAGTACTTC.

V and J are TRBV27 and TRBJ1-3; no reliable D call. CDR1 and CDR2 (germline): MNHEY, SMNVEV (reference sequence). This CDR3 region has 14 residues. V gave up 2 bases and J gave up 4 bases, with 9 bases separating them. Here the CDR3 reads CASSLTVSGNTIYF. The CDR3 bases are TGTGCCAGCAGTTTAACAGTGTCCGGAAACACCATATATTTT.

The rearrangement joins TRBV5-4 to TRBJ2-7; D is unresolved. Looked up from germline, CDR1 is SGHNT and CDR2 is YYREEE (reference sequence). The CDR3 extends over 13 amino acids. V dropped 4 bases and J dropped 4 bases, with 12 bases sitting between them. The CDR3 bases are TGTGCCAGCAGCCTGCGGCCCGAGTACGAGCAGTACTTC. Amino acids: CASSLRPEYEQYF.

This chain uses TRBV27 with TRBJ1-5; D uncertain. Germline V gene sequence: CDR1 MNHEY, CDR2 SMNVEV (reference sequence). The V gene lost 8 bases and the J gene lost 2 bases, with 10 bases spanning the gap. The CDR3 runs to 13 residues. The CDR3 protein is CASRLGRNQPQHF. CDR3 DNA: TGTGCCAGCCGCCTAGGCCGCAATCAGCCCCAGCATTTT.

This clone was counted a few times. V gene TRBV30 combines with J gene TRBJ1-1; no reliable D call. Looked up from germline, CDR1 is GTSNPN and CDR2 is SVGIG (reference sequence). The CDR3 length is 13 residues. V shed 0 bases and J shed 0 bases, with 5 bases lying between them. For the CDR3, the DNA is TGTGCCTGGAGTGTCGGGATGAACACTGAAGCTTTCTTT. It encodes CAWSVGMNTEAFF.

This clone occurred a few times. The genes are TRBV29-1 and TRBJ2-7; D is unclear. Germline assignment: CDR1 SQVTM and CDR2 ANQGSEA. CDR3 length: 11 residues. The ends were cut back, 4 bases at V and 2 bases at J, with 6 bases in the middle. The CDR3 bases are TGCAGCGTTGCAGGTGCCTACGAGCAGTACTTC. Protein sequence: CSVAGAYEQYF.

This clone was picked up a small number of times. The chain carries TRBV6-6 and TRBJ2-5, with 10 bases lining up with TRBD1. The DNA end favors TRBJ2-7, so the J call may be wrong. The CDR3 is made up of 15 amino acids. Germline V gene lookup returns CDR1 MNHNY and CDR2 SVGAGI (reference sequence). The CDR3 sequence: CASSSPRDRGHEQYF. CDR3 bases: TGTGCCAGCAGTTCCCCCCGGGACAGGGGCCACGAGCAGTACTTC.

This clone has only a few counts. The rearrangement links TRBV6-5 to TRBJ2-2, with 8 bases lining up with TRBD2. The CDR3 is made up of 16 amino acids. V lost 2 bases and J lost 6; bases outside the gene matches: 8. Germline CDR1 is MNHEY and CDR2 is SVGAGI. CDR3 nucleotide sequence: TGTGCCAGCAGTTACGACCCGGGACTAGTGGCCGGGGAGCTGTTTTTT. It specifies CASSYDPGLVAGELFF.

This chain connects TRBV9 to TRBJ2-1; 7 nucleotides match TRBD2. Germline lookup yields CDR1 SGDLS and CDR2 YYNGEE. Trimming at V came to 0 bases and at J to 4 bases, leaving 7 bases not matched to a gene. This CDR3 contains 16 residues. The DNA for the CDR3 is TGTGCCAGCAGCGTAGATCCAGCGGGACGTTACAATGAGCAGTTCTTC. Amino acids: CASSVDPAGRYNEQFF. The whole variable domain, filled in from reference TRBV9 and TRBJ2-1, reads DSGVTQTPKHLITATGQRVTLRCSPRSGDLSVYWYQQSLDQGLQFLIQYYNGEERAKGNILERFSAQQFPDLHSELNLSSLELGDSALYFCASSVDPAGRYNEQFFGPGTRLTVL.

The genes are TRBV28 and TRBJ1-1, with 8 bases matching TRBD1. Germline CDR1 and CDR2: MDHEN and SYDVKM. This CDR3 has 16 amino acids. The junction had 15 bases not matched to a gene; V was cut back by 5 bases and J by 7 bases. As DNA, the CDR3 is TGTGCCAGCAGTGCCCTGAGGACAGGGAAAGGGGGTGAAGCTTTCTTT. Its protein is CASSALRTGKGGEAFF. Supplemented by reference TRBV28 and TRBJ1-1, the full variable domain reads DVKVTQSSRYLVKRTGEKVFLECVQDMDHENMFWYRQDPGLGLRLIYFSYDVKMKEKGDIPEGYSVSREKKERFSLILESASTNQTSMYLCASSALRTGKGGEAFFGQGTRLTVV.

This clone came up many times. V is TRBV7-3 and J is TRBJ2-3; tentatively, D is TRBD2 (6 bases). CDR1 is SGHTA and CDR2 is FQGTGA in the germline V gene. The CDR3 totals 14 residues. V dropped 3 bases and J dropped 2 bases, with 9 bases sitting between them. CDR3 DNA sequence: TGTGCCAGCAGCTTGGGACTCCTCACAGATACGCAGTATTTT. Its protein is CASSLGLLTDTQYF.

This clone has a handful of counts. The genes are TRBV10-3 and TRBJ2-7; 9 bases fit TRBD1. Per the germline V gene, CDR1 is ENHRY and CDR2 is SYGVKD. CDR3 length: 14 amino acids. V lost 10 bases and J lost 1; bases outside the gene matches: 8. CDR3 DNA: TGTGCCACCTACCCAGGACAGGGGTCCTACGAGCAGTACTTC. Encoded protein: CATYPGQGSYEQYF.

This clone was counted only a few times. J is TRBJ2-1 and V is TRBV20-1; D might be TRBD1 (6 bases). The ends were cut back, 4 bases at V and 6 bases at J, with 7 bases in the middle. CDR1 and CDR2 (germline): DFQATT, SNEGSKA (reference sequence). The CDR3 has 11 residues. The CDR3 nucleotides are TGCAGTGCTAAGGGGGTCAATGAGCAGTTCTTC. Protein sequence: CSAKGVNEQFF.

The table lists this clone with a few counts. V is TRBV9 and J is TRBJ1-2, with a tentative D call TRBD1 (5 bases). V lost 3 bases and J 0 bases, leaving 18 bases between the germline ends. Germline CDR1 reads SGDLS; CDR2 reads YYNGEE. This CDR3 contains 17 residues. The CDR3 protein is CASSASGWGLANYGYTF. The CDR3 region has the DNA TGTGCCAGCAGCGCTAGCGGGTGGGGGTTAGCTAACTATGGCTACACCTTC. The complete variable domain, with remaining parts taken from reference TRBV9 and TRBJ1-2, reads DSGVTQTPKHLITATGQRVTLRCSPRSGDLSVYWYQQSLDQGLQFLIQYYNGEERAKGNILERFSAQQFPDLHSELNLSSLELGDSALYFCASSASGWGLANYGYTFGSGTRLTVV.

This clone was counted a few times. The genes are TRBV19 and TRBJ2-3; tentatively, D is TRBD1 (6 bases). Between the trimmed V and J ends, which lost 1 base and 4 bases, there was a span of 12 bases. The CDR3 has 15 residues. Germline CDR1 LNHDA, CDR2 SQIVND (reference sequence). In DNA, the CDR3 is TGTGCCAGTAGTATAGCTCAGGGGTTGGCAGATACGCAGTATTTT. Protein: CASSIAQGLADTQYF.

This rearrangement joins TRBV11-3 to TRBJ1-5, with 12 bases aligning to TRBD1. Germline V gene data show CDR1 as SGHNT and CDR2 as YENEEA. V trimming: 7 bases; J trimming: 6 bases; junction bases outside the gene matches: 7. CDR3 length equals 15 residues. The CDR3: CASTRDRGLCQPQHF. CDR3 sequence (DNA): TGTGCCAGCACCCGGGACAGGGGGCTTTGTCAGCCCCAGCATTTT.

V usage is TRBV7-2 and J usage is TRBJ2-1; no definite D call. CDR3 length equals 14 residues. Germline CDR1 and CDR2: SGHTA and FQGNSA. With 3 bases removed from V and 7 bases from J, the gap between germline ends came to 13 bases. The CDR3 DNA reads TGTGCCAGCAGCTTGGTTCCAGGATTAAATGAGCAGTTCTTC. This translates into CASSLVPGLNEQFF.

This clone has a handful of counts. The CDR3 nucleotides are TGTGCCAGCAGCGTAGATGCAGCCAACTCACCCGGGGGCTACACCTTC. Amino acids: CASSVDAANSPGGYTF. The rearrangement links TRBV9 to TRBJ1-2, with D unclear. This CDR3 is 16 amino acids long. Germline V gene lookup returns CDR1 SGDLS and CDR2 YYNGEE. Trimming took off 0 bases at V and 8 bases at J, with 20 bases between the two ends.

V usage is TRBV7-8 and J usage is TRBJ2-7, with 7 bases identical to TRBD2. The V gene's germline CDR1 is SGHVS and CDR2 FQNEAQ. Germline trimming cut 3 bases from V and 12 bases from J; bases unmatched to any gene: 11. The CDR3 runs 13 residues. CDR3 sequence (DNA): TGTGCCAGCAGCTTCAGACTGGCGGGAGATCCGTACTTC. Translated, it gives CASSFRLAGDPYF.

The chain uses TRBV11-3 and TRBJ2-1; weak D call: TRBD2 (6 bases). This CDR3 is 15 amino acids long. V was shortened by 5 bases and J by 2 bases, with 13 bases between the two germline ends. Germline V gene data show CDR1 as SGHNT and CDR2 as YENEEA. CDR3 sequence reads: CASSPGGLAYNEQFF. The DNA of the CDR3 is TGTGCCAGCAGCCCCGGGGGTTTGGCCTACAATGAGCAGTTCTTC.